A single TCR beta chain is shown here with its context. The record originates from a study of Ad26.COV2.S vaccination and SARS-CoV-2 variants. The treatment is: 15 to 20 received Ad26.COV2.S at low or high dose, single or two shots; several received placebo; per-sample allocation not given. The samples date from day 63 after the first vaccine or placebo injection. Built on an Ad26 vector, the vaccine expressed Wuhan-strain SARS-CoV-2 spike. This table comes from immunoSEQ multiplex PCR, and its TCRdb copy is limited to in-frame clones, with some not included. The data contain around 340,000 clones, roughly nine tenths of them singletons. Sample: peripheral blood, taken in a trial of Ad26.COV2.S vaccine versus placebo. This TCR came from a person aged 18-60 years who received the Ad26.COV2.S COVID-19 vaccine or a placebo.

Here the CDR3 DNA reads TGTGCCAGCAGTTTATGGGACGCCAACACCGGGGAGCTGTTTTTT. Encoded protein: CASSLWDANTGELFF. The chain recombines TRBV27 with TRBJ2-2, with D perhaps assigned TRBD1 or TRBD2 (5 bases each). Germline V gives CDR1 MNHEY, CDR2 SMNVEV (reference sequence). This CDR3 is 15 amino acids long. Deletions cut 1 base from V and 2 bases from J, with 8 bases between.